The sequence of this T cell receptor (beta chain) was determined in a study of T cell responses to AZD1222 COVID-19 vaccine. Here immunoSEQ multiplex PCR was the method, and the copy in TCRdb shows in-frame clones only, minus some. The repertoire holds approximately 120,000 clones, with approximately 85% as singletons. This sample comprised peripheral blood, obtained 28 days after the second AZD1222 dose. The receptor was isolated from an adult who received the AZD1222 COVID-19 vaccine.

CDR3 in DNA: TGCGCCAGCAGGCCTCAGACAGGGGGCGATGGCTACACCTTC. Protein sequence: CASRPQTGGDGYTF. V is TRBV5-1 and J is TRBJ1-2; TRBD1 matches at 10 bases. Losses at the gene ends were 5 bases for V and 6 bases for J; bases not matched to a gene: 7. CDR3 size: 14 residues. CDR1 SGHRS and CDR2 YFSETQ come from the germline V gene.